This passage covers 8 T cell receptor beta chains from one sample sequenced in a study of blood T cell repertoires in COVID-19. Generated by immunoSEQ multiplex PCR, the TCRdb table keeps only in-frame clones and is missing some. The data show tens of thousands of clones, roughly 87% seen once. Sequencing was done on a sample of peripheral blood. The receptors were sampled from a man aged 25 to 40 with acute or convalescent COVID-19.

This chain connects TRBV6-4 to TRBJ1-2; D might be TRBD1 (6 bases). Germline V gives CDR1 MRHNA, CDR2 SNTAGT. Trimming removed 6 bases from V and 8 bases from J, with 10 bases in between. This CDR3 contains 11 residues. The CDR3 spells CASRQGTGYTF. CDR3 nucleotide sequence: TGTGCCAGCAGACAGGGCACAGGCTACACCTTC.

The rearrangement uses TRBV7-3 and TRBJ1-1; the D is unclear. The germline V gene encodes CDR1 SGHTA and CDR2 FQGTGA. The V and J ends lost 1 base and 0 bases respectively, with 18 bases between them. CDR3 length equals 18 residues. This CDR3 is CASSLIPTAAWVNTEAFF. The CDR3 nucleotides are TGTGCCAGCAGCTTAATCCCCACGGCAGCGTGGGTGAACACTGAAGCTTTCTTT. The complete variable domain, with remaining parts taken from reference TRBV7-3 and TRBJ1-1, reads GAGVSQTPSNKVTEKGKYVELRCDPISGHTALYWYRQSLGQGPEFLIYFQGTGAADDSGLPNDRFFAVRPEGSVSTLKIQRTERGDSAVYLCASSLIPTAAWVNTEAFFGQGTRLTVV.

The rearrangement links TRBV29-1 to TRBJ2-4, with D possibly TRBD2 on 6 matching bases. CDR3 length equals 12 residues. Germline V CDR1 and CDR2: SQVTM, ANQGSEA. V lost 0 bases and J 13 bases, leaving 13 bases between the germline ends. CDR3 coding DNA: TGCAGCGTTGAAGATCTGGCTAGCGAACAGTACTTC. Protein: CSVEDLASEQYF.

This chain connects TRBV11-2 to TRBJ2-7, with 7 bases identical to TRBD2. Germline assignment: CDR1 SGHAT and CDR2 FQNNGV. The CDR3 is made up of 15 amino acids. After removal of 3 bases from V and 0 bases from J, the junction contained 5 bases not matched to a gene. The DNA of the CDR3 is TGTGCCAGCAGCTTCCGCGGGGGTAGCTCCTACGAGCAGTACTTC. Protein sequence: CASSFRGGSSYEQYF. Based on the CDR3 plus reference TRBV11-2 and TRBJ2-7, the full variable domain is EAGVAQSPRYKIIEKRQSVAFWCNPISGHATLYWYQQILGQGPKLLIQFQNNGVVDDSQLPKDRFSAERLKGVDSTLKIQPAKLEDSAVYLCASSFRGGSSYEQYFGPGTRLTVT.

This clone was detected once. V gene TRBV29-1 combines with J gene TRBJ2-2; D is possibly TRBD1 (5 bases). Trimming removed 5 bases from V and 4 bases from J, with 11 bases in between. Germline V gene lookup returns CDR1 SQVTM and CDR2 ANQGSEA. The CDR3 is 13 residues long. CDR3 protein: CSVSQGATGELFF. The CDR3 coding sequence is TGCAGCGTTAGCCAGGGTGCCACCGGGGAGCTGTTTTTT.

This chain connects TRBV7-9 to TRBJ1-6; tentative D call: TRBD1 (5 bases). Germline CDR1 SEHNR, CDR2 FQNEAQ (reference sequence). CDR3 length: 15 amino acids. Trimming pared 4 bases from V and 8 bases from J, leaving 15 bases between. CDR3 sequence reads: CASSSAQGSHSPLHF. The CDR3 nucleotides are TGTGCCAGCAGCTCAGCCCAGGGCAGTCATTCACCCCTCCACTTT.

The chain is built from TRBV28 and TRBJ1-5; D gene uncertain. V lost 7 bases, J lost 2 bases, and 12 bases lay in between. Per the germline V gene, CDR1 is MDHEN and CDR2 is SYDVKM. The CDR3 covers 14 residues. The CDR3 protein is CASNPAGRNQPQHF. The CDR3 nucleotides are TGTGCCAGCAACCCTGCGGGTCGCAATCAGCCCCAGCATTTT.

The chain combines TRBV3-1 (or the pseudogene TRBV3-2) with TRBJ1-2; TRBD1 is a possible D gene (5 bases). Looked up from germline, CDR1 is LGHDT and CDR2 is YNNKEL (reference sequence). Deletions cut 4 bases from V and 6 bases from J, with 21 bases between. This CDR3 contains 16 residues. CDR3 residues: CASSLRDGRGRHGYTF. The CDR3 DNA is TGTGCCAGCAGCCTCCGGGACGGGAGGGGAAGGCATGGCTACACCTTC.